Sequencing of this T cell receptor (beta chain) was carried out in a study of cytomegalovirus exposure and HLA in healthy donors. As for the study in general: The 100 million to 140 million unique TCR beta sequences, from approximately 170 million T cells, were found by an earlier analysis. General study points: In a later analysis, about 17,000 TCR beta sequences were associated with HLA alleles at 0.05 false discovery rate. In all likelihood, a cluster of highly shared sequence variants was a sequencing artifact. According to reports, the classifier identified cytomegalovirus status with high specificity and sensitivity.

For this clone: Its antigen is not identified.

Germline loops: CDR1 LGHNA, CDR2 YNFKEQ. Trimming cost V 4 bases and J 9 bases, with 16 bases left between them. CDR3 length: 14 residues. Use of 60 Vbeta and 13 Jbeta primers characterized the PCR. The protocol was immunoSEQ multiplex PCR, while the TCRdb copy is restricted to in-frame clones and leaves out a portion. The sample yields about 190,000 clones, around three quarters seen once. The source material was PBMCs. The J gene is TRBJ2-1, the V gene TRBV4-2; tentative D call: TRBD2 (5 bases). The TCR originated in a woman aged 18-35 years in good health and CMV-seronegative. The CDR3 is CASSPIKGEIEQFF. In DNA form, the CDR3 reads TGTGCCAGCAGCCCGATAAAGGGAGAGATTGAGCAGTTCTTC.